The T cell receptor (beta chain) under discussion was sequenced for a study of blood T cells in healthy people across ages. Alongside a J-beta primer mix, a sample-barcoded 5' primer served in a second PCR lasting about 6 to 11 cycles. TCRdb recomputed calls from the 5' RACE reads with MiXCR, one row per CDR3 protein. The sample shows about 1,400,000 distinct CDR3 sequences, approximately 38% of them seen only once. V shed 0 bases and J shed 8 bases, with 14 bases lying between them. Germline CDR1 reads KGHSY; CDR2 reads FQNENV. This CDR3 spans 15 amino acids. This receptor was identified in a woman between 18 and 30 years old in good health. Specimen: blood. The chain has TRBV16 and TRBJ1-5; no clear D gene. The CDR3 DNA is TGTGCCAGCAGCCAATCTACGGCCCCTCGGGAGCCCCAGCATTTT. It encodes CASSQSTAPREPQHF.